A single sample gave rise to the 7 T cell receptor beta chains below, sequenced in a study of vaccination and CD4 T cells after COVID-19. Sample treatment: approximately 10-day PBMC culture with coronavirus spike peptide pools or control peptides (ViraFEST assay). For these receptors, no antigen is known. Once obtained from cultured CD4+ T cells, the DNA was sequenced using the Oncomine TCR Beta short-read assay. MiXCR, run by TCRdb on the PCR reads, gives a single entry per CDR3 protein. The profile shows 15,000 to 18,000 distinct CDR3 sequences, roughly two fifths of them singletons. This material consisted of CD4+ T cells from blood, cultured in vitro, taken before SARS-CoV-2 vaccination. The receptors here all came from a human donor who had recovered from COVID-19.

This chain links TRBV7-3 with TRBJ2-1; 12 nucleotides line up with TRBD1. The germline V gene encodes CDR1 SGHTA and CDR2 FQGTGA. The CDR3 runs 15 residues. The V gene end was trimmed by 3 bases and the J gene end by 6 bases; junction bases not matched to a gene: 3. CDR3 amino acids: CASSLEGQGANEQFF. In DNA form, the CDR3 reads TGTGCCAGCAGCTTGGAGGGACAGGGGGCCAATGAGCAGTTCTTC.

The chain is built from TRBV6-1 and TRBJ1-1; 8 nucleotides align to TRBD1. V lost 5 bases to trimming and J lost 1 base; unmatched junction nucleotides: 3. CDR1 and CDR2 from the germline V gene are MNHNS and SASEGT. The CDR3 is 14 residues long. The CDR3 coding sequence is TGTGCCAGCAGTCCTGGGACAGGGAACACTGAAGCTTTCTTT. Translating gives CASSPGTGNTEAFF.

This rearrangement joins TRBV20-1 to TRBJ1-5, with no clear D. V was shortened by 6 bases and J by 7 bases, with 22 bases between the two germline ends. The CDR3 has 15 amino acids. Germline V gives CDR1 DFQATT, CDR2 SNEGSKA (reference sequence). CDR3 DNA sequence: TGCAGTGCCCGCACAACCGGGTCCCCGGGGCAGCCCCAGCATTTT. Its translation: CSARTTGSPGQPQHF.

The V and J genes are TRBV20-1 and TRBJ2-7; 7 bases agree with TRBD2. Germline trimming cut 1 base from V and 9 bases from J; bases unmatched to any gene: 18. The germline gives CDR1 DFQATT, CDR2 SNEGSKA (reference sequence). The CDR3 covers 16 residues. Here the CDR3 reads CSARVILLGGKVGQYF. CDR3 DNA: TGCAGTGCTAGAGTTATATTGCTCGGGGGGAAAGTGGGGCAGTACTTC.

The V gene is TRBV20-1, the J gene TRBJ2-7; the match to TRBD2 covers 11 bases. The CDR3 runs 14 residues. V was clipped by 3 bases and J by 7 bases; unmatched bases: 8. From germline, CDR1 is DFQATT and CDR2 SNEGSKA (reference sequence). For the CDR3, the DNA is TGCAGTGCTAGGGCACTAGCGGGAGTAAGTGAGCAGTACTTC. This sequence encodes CSARALAGVSEQYF.

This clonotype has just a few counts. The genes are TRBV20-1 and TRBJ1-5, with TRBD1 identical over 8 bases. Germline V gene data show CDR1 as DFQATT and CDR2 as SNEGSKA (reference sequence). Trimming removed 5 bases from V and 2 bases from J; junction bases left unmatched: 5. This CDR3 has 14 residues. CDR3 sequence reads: CSASTGDRNQPQHF. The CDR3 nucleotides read TGCAGTGCTTCGACAGGGGACCGCAATCAGCCCCAGCATTTT.

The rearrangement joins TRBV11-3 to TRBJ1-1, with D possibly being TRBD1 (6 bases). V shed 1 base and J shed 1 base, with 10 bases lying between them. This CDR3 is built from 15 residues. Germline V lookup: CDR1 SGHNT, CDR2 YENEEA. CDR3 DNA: TGTGCCAGCAGCTTAGTGGACAGACCGAACACTGAAGCTTTCTTT. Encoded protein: CASSLVDRPNTEAFF.